This T cell receptor (beta chain) was sequenced in a study of T cells after yellow fever vaccination. General study findings and limits: The appearance of a small share of clonotypes in both CD4 and CD8 compartments was observed. Contaminating bulk clonotypes could be abundant in FACS-sorted repertoires. Reappearance after the booster was observed for most primary-vaccination clones (around 95% CD4, about 85% CD8). Peaking on day 5 versus 15, the secondary response was faster but weaker.

This clonotype was counted only a few times. Its antigen is not known. TCRdb redid the calling of the 5' RACE reads with MiXCR, one entry per CDR3 protein. The table lists 500,000 to 700,000 distinct CDR3 sequences, approximately 21% of them singletons. V was pared by 1 base and J by 0 bases, with 11 bases between. The CDR3 has 16 residues. In germline, CDR1 is SGHRS, CDR2 YFSETQ. The sample in question was PBMCs, obtained 15 days after the yellow fever booster vaccination. The TCR originated in a man aged 25-40 years who received the YFV17D yellow fever vaccine. The chain employs TRBV5-1 and TRBJ2-4, with D possibly matching TRBD2 (5 bases). CDR3 in amino acids: CASSLSGSGAKNIQYF. DNA of the CDR3: TGCGCCAGCAGCTTGTCGGGGTCGGGAGCCAAAAACATTCAGTACTTC.